These 22 T cell receptor beta chains came from one sample sequenced in a study of blood T cell repertoires in COVID-19. Produced via immunoSEQ multiplex PCR; TCRdb's table is partial and in-frame only. Of around 140,000 clones in the sample, 89% were seen once. Sequencing was performed on peripheral blood. The receptors shown here come from a human donor in a cohort sampled during active COVID-19.

The chain uses TRBV15 and TRBJ1-5, with 10 bases matching TRBD1. CDR3 size: 15 residues. With 0 bases clipped from V and 6 bases from J, the junction kept 2 bases outside the gene matches. Germline CDR1 LNHNV, CDR2 YYDKDF (reference sequence). The CDR3 nucleotides are TGTGCCACCAGCAGAGAGACAGGGGGCCTTCAGCCCCAGCATTTT. Its translation: CATSRETGGLQPQHF. Variable domain in full (rest from reference TRBV15 and TRBJ1-5): DAMVIQNPRYQVTQFGKPVTLSCSQTLNHNVMYWYQQKSSQAPKLLFHYYDKDFNNEADTPDNFQSRRPNTSFCFLDIRSPGLGDTAMYLCATSRETGGLQPQHFGDGTRLSIL.

The chain employs TRBV25-1 and TRBJ2-1; D is perhaps TRBD2 (6 bases). CDR1 MGHDK and CDR2 SYGVNS come from the germline V gene. The CDR3 sequence is 15 residues long. V gave up 3 bases and J gave up 1 base, with 10 bases separating them. The CDR3 loop reads CASSEVRGSYNEQFF. The CDR3 DNA reads as TGTGCCAGCAGTGAGGTCCGGGGGTCCTACAATGAGCAGTTCTTC.

J is TRBJ2-2 and V is TRBV7-2; 10 bases are shared with TRBD1. The CDR3 is 15 residues long. Per the germline V gene, CDR1 is SGHTA and CDR2 is FQGNSA. After removal of 1 base from V and 7 bases from J, the junction contained 3 bases not matched to a gene. CDR3: CASSLGDRGFGELFF. DNA of the CDR3: TGTGCCAGCAGCTTAGGGGACAGGGGATTCGGGGAGCTGTTTTTT.

This clone has more than one count but fewer than ten. The chain couples TRBV9 to TRBJ2-7; 7 nucleotides match TRBD1. Unmatched junction bases numbered 5, after V lost 5 bases and J lost 0 bases. CDR3 length: 14 amino acids. Germline V gives CDR1 SGDLS, CDR2 YYNGEE. The CDR3 loop reads CASSKRTGSYEQYF. The CDR3, as DNA: TGTGCCAGCAGTAAGCGGACAGGCTCCTACGAGCAGTACTTC.

This clone was recorded only once. V is TRBV4-1 and J is TRBJ2-1, with TRBD2 matching 10 bases. Germline CDR1 MGHRA, CDR2 YSYEKL. The CDR3 loop spans 19 amino acids. V shed 0 bases and J 4 bases; nucleotides not matched to a gene: 12. In DNA, the CDR3 is TGCGCCAGCAGCCAAGAAAGAGGGCTAGCGGGGGACAATTACAATGAGCAGTTCTTC. Its translation: CASSQERGLAGDNYNEQFF.

DNA for the CDR3: TGTGCCAGCAGTTTATTACGAAGGGGCGAGCAGTACTTC. It yields the protein CASSLLRRGEQYF. This chain links TRBV12-3 or TRBV12-4 with TRBJ2-7; D may be TRBD1 (5 bases). The CDR3 contains 13 residues. V was cut by 2 bases and J by 6 bases, with 11 bases left in between.

The sample holds one count of this clone. This chain links TRBV11-2 with TRBJ2-7; tentatively, D is TRBD2 (5 bases). Trimming removed 5 bases from V and 0 bases from J, with 11 bases in between. The CDR3 is made up of 14 amino acids. Germline lookup yields CDR1 SGHAT and CDR2 FQNNGV. CDR3 loop: CASSQAGSSYEQYF. The CDR3 DNA follows: TGTGCCAGCAGCCAGGCGGGTAGCTCCTACGAGCAGTACTTC.

The CDR3 DNA follows: TGTGCCAGCAGCCAGATACAGGGTTGGACTGAAGCTTTCTTT. Translated: CASSQIQGWTEAFF. The chain joins TRBV14 to TRBJ1-1; the D gene is possibly TRBD1 (6 bases). The CDR3 loop spans 14 amino acids. The germline CDR1 and CDR2 sequences are SGHDN and FVKESK. Trimming shortened V by 3 bases and J by 5 bases, and 13 bases separated the two germline ends.

CDR3 DNA: TGCAGCGTTGTAAGGGGGACCTATCCCTACGAGCAGTACTTC. Translation: CSVVRGTYPYEQYF. The chain couples TRBV29-1 to TRBJ2-7; a possible D gene is TRBD1 (6 bases). The CDR3 is made up of 14 amino acids. V gave up 4 bases and J gave up 2 bases, with 15 bases separating them. Germline lookup yields CDR1 SQVTM and CDR2 ANQGSEA.

As for this clone: The junction departs from germline at one end; a sequencing error may be responsible. The chain links TRBV2 to TRBJ1-2, with 10 positions matching TRBD1. The CDR3 consists of 12 residues. Germline lookup yields CDR1 SNHLY and CDR2 FYNNEI. The CDR3 spells CASNINGQGDFF. The CDR3 DNA reads TGTGCCAGCAACATCAATGGACAGGGGGACTTTTTC.

This clone was seen once. The J gene is TRBJ1-3, the V gene TRBV30; TRBD1 might be the D (6 bases). The CDR3 contains 15 residues. CDR1 is GTSNPN, CDR2 SVGIG, per germline (reference sequence). V lost 0 bases and J lost 4, with 13 bases in between. The CDR3 coding sequence is TGTGCCTGGAGTGTTAGGACCGGGACAGGAAACACCATATATTTT. As protein: CAWSVRTGTGNTIYF. The whole variable domain, filled in from reference TRBV30 and TRBJ1-3, reads SQTIHQWPATLVQPVGSPLSLECTVEGTSNPNLYWYRQAAGRGLQLLFYSVGIGQISSEVPQNLSASRPQDRQFILSSKKLLLSDSGFYLCAWSVRTGTGNTIYFGEGSWLTVV.

The CDR3 sequence is CASSYSLSGTSYEQYF. The CDR3 nucleotides read TGTGCCAGCAGTTACTCCCTTAGCGGGACCTCCTACGAGCAGTACTTC. This chain joins TRBV6-6 and TRBJ2-7; 8 bases are shared with TRBD2. This CDR3 region has 16 residues. Losses at the gene ends were 0 bases for V and 0 bases for J; bases not matched to a gene: 4. Looked up from germline, CDR1 is MNHNY and CDR2 is SVGAGI (reference sequence).

This clone was found a few times. This rearrangement joins TRBV10-2 to TRBJ1-5; TRBD1 agrees at 8 bases. The J segment lost 3 bases and the V segment lost 0 bases, leaving 4 bases of the junction unmatched. CDR1 is WSHSY, CDR2 SAAADI, per germline. The CDR3 contains 16 residues. The CDR3, as DNA: TGCGCCAGCAGTGAGTCAGACAGGGGCGCCAATCAGCCCCAGCATTTT. Protein sequence: CASSESDRGANQPQHF.

The CDR3 DNA follows: TGCGCCAGCAGCTTGGGGACGAGGGTATATGGCTACACCTTC. The encoded protein is CASSLGTRVYGYTF. The rearrangement joins TRBV5-1 to TRBJ1-2; D unclear. Trimming removed 0 bases at V and 5 bases at J, with 11 bases between. The CDR3 loop spans 14 amino acids. Germline lookup yields CDR1 SGHRS and CDR2 YFSETQ. Complete variable domain (other parts from reference TRBV5-1 and TRBJ1-2): KAGVTQTPRYLIKTRGQQVTLSCSPISGHRSVSWYQQTPGQGLQFLFEYFSETQRNKGNFPGRFSGRQFSNSRSEMNVSTLELGDSALYLCASSLGTRVYGYTFGSGTRLTVV.

This chain connects TRBV19 to TRBJ1-5, with TRBD1 matching 7 bases. J was trimmed by 1 base and V by 7 bases; bases with no gene match: 4. Germline V CDR1 and CDR2: LNHDA, SQIVND (reference sequence). CDR3 length equals 14 residues. The CDR3 is CASTPGQSNQPQHF. CDR3 nucleotides: TGTGCCAGTACCCCGGGACAGAGCAATCAGCCCCAGCATTTT. Looking up the rest from reference TRBV19 and TRBJ1-5 gives the full variable domain: DGGITQSPKYLFRKEGQNVTLSCEQNLNHDAMYWYRQDPGQGLRLIYYSQIVNDFQKGDIAEGYSVSREKKESFPLTVTSAQKNPTAFYLCASTPGQSNQPQHFGDGTRLSIL.

The chain combines TRBV21-1 with TRBJ1-6; TRBD1 is the table's D call and was not checked against the DNA. TRBV21-1 is marked as a pseudogene. CDR3 length equals 16 residues. DNA of the CDR3: TGTGCCAGCAGCCCGCGACAGGCACTTCATAGTTCACCCCTCCACTTT. This encodes CASSPRQALHSSPLHF.

The chain is built from TRBV2 and TRBJ2-1; a weak D match, TRBD1 (6 bases). This CDR3 is built from 15 residues. Trimming shortened V by 2 bases and J by 3 bases, and 11 bases separated the two germline ends. Germline CDR1 SNHLY, CDR2 FYNNEI. The CDR3 protein is CASSEMGQDYNEQFF. As DNA, the CDR3 is TGTGCCAGCAGTGAAATGGGACAAGACTACAATGAGCAGTTCTTC.

The chain is built from TRBV7-9 and TRBJ2-7, with 9 positions matching TRBD1. Germline V gives CDR1 SEHNR, CDR2 FQNEAQ (reference sequence). This CDR3 spans 15 amino acids. V was pared by 0 bases and J by 6 bases, with 6 bases of the junction left unmatched. CDR3 coding DNA: TGTGCCAGCAGCTTAGCGGGACAGGGCGAGCTCGAGCAGTACTTC. Translation: CASSLAGQGELEQYF.

The V and J genes are TRBV20-1 and TRBJ2-3, with no clear D. This CDR3 has 13 residues. Per germline, CDR1 DFQATT and CDR2 SNEGSKA (reference sequence). V lost 3 bases to trimming and J lost 0 bases, with 7 bases between them. The CDR3 loop reads CSASHRSTDTQYF. In DNA, the CDR3 is TGCAGTGCTAGTCACCGGAGCACAGATACGCAGTATTTT.

In this sample, this clone turned up a few times. The chain has TRBV27 and TRBJ1-1; maybe TRBD1 (5 bases). CDR1 and CDR2 from the germline V gene are MNHEY and SMNVEV (reference sequence). The CDR3 loop spans 13 amino acids. V shed 5 bases and J shed 2 bases, with 9 bases lying between them. CDR3 sequence (DNA): TGTGCCAGCAGTCTCGGGGGAAACACTGAAGCTTTCTTT. Amino acids: CASSLGGNTEAFF.

V usage is TRBV11-2 and J usage is TRBJ2-1, with D perhaps matching TRBD2 (7 bases). This CDR3 has 15 amino acids. The germline gives CDR1 SGHAT, CDR2 FQNNGV. The germline V and J ends were trimmed by 1 base and 6 bases, with 13 bases remaining between them. CDR3 protein: CASSLAGAGANEQFF. In DNA, the CDR3 is TGTGCCAGCAGCTTAGCTGGGGCGGGGGCCAATGAGCAGTTCTTC. Filled out from reference TRBV11-2 and TRBJ2-1, the complete variable domain reads EAGVAQSPRYKIIEKRQSVAFWCNPISGHATLYWYQQILGQGPKLLIQFQNNGVVDDSQLPKDRFSAERLKGVDSTLKIQPAKLEDSAVYLCASSLAGAGANEQFFGPGTRLTVL.

J is TRBJ1-5 and V is TRBV19; a possible D gene is TRBD1 (6 bases). The CDR3 extends over 15 amino acids. With 6 bases removed from V and 2 bases from J, the gap between germline ends came to 14 bases. Germline assignment: CDR1 LNHDA and CDR2 SQIVND (reference sequence). The CDR3 region has the DNA TGTGCCAGTAGGCAGGGGCTCCGAGGCAATCAGCCCCAGCATTTT. It translates to CASRQGLRGNQPQHF.